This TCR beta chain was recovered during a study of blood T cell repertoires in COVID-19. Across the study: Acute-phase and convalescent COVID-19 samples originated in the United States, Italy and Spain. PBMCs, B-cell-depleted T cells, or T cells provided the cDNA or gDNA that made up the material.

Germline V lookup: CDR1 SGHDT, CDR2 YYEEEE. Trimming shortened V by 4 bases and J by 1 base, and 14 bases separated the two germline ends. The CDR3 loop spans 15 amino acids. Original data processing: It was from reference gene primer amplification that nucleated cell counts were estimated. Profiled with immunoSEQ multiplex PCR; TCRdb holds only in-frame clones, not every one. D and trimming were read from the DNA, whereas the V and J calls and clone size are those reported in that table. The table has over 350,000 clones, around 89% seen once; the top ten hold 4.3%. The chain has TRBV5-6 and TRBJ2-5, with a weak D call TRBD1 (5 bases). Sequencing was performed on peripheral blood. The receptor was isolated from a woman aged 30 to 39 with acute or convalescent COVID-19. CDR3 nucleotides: TGTGCCAGCAGCAAGAGACAGACCTTCCAAGAGACCCAGTACTTC. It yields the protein CASSKRQTFQETQYF.